A selection of T cell receptor beta chains follows, all from one sample in a study of OX40 agonist ivuxolimab in advanced cancers. Measured with immunoSEQ multiplex PCR; TCRdb has only the in-frame clones, and not every one. The data hold roughly 90,000 clones, with approximately 91% observed a single time. Sequenced material: CD4+ or CD8+ T cells sorted from blood, taken in a trial of the OX40 agonist ivuxolimab. These receptors all come from an adult with an advanced solid tumor such as melanoma, head and neck, liver or kidney cancer. CDR3s include the opening cysteine and the closing phenylalanine or tryptophan. Each record gives: D gene, V gene, J gene, clone size, CDR3 DNA, CDR3 protein. D genes are given only for firm matches. Expanded clones get a size class; other rows say once, few or many, or leave the size out.

D gene: TRBD1; V gene: TRBV6-1; J gene: TRBJ1-1; clone size: .; CDR3 DNA: TGTGCCAGCAGCCGACAGGGGGCTACCACTGAAGCTTTCTTT; CDR3 protein: CASSRQGATTEAFF
D gene: TRBD2; V gene: TRBV5-1; J gene: TRBJ2-7; clone size: .; CDR3 DNA: TGCGCCAGCAGAGTGGGCGGGAGGGCCGTGAACGAGCAGTACTTC; CDR3 protein: CASRVGGRAVNEQYF
D gene: .; V gene: TRBV28; J gene: TRBJ2-5; clone size: .; CDR3 DNA: TGTGCCAGCAGTTTAGGGGTTATGGAGACCCAGTACTTC; CDR3 protein: CASSLGVMETQYF
D gene: TRBD2; V gene: TRBV7-8; J gene: TRBJ2-1; clone size: .; CDR3 DNA: TGTGCCAGCAGCCTGAGGACTAGCGGGGTTGCTGGCTACAATGAGCAGTTCTTC; CDR3 protein: CASSLRTSGVAGYNEQFF
D gene: .; V gene: TRBV2; J gene: TRBJ2-1; clone size: .; CDR3 DNA: TGTGCCAGCAGCGTTTTACAGGGATCCGAGCAGTTCTTC; CDR3 protein: CASSVLQGSEQFF
D gene: TRBD1; V gene: TRBV6-5; J gene: TRBJ1-2; clone size: .; CDR3 DNA: TGTGCCAGCAGCCGGGGACAGACGAACTATGGCTACACCTTC; CDR3 protein: CASSRGQTNYGYTF
D gene: .; V gene: TRBV27; J gene: TRBJ2-1; clone size: .; CDR3 DNA: TGTGCCAGCAGTGCCACTTACAATGAGCAGTTCTTC; CDR3 protein: CASSATYNEQFF
D gene: .; V gene: TRBV7-2; J gene: TRBJ1-3; clone size: .; CDR3 DNA: TGTGCCAGCAGTTGGGCCAGCCTTTCTGGAAACACCATATATTTT; CDR3 protein: CASSWASLSGNTIYF
D gene: .; V gene: TRBV9; J gene: TRBJ1-4; clone size: .; CDR3 DNA: TGTGCCAGCAGCGTAGGGTTAGTAACTAATGAAAAACTGTTTTTT; CDR3 protein: CASSVGLVTNEKLFF
D gene: .; V gene: TRBV28; J gene: TRBJ2-3; clone size: .; CDR3 DNA: TGTGCCAGCAGCCGAGTAGTGAGCACAGATACGCAGTATTTT; CDR3 protein: CASSRVVSTDTQYF
D gene: .; V gene: TRBV7-3; J gene: TRBJ2-3; clone size: .; CDR3 DNA: TGTGCCAGCAGCCACGGACAGAGCACAGATACGCAGTATTTT; CDR3 protein: CASSHGQSTDTQYF
D gene: .; V gene: TRBV6-4; J gene: TRBJ1-1; clone size: .; CDR3 DNA: TGTGCCAGCAGACCCCACCGAGGGAGTCGCACTGAAGCTTTCTTT; CDR3 protein: CASRPHRGSRTEAFF
D gene: TRBD1; V gene: TRBV28; J gene: TRBJ2-5; clone size: .; CDR3 DNA: TGTGCCAGCAGCCACAGGGGAGTGGGGAAAGAGACCCAGTACTTC; CDR3 protein: CASSHRGVGKETQYF
D gene: .; V gene: TRBV11-2; J gene: TRBJ1-1; clone size: .; CDR3 DNA: TGTGCCAGCAGCCCTTCTAGGGGAAACACTGAAGCTTTCTTT; CDR3 protein: CASSPSRGNTEAFF
D gene: TRBD2; V gene: TRBV28; J gene: TRBJ2-7; clone size: .; CDR3 DNA: TGTGCCAGCAGTTTAGCGGGAGGGCGGGACGAGCAGTACTTC; CDR3 protein: CASSLAGGRDEQYF
D gene: .; V gene: TRBV6-4; J gene: TRBJ1-5; clone size: once; CDR3 DNA: TGTGCCTTGCACTCTCCAAATCAGCCCCAGCATTTT; CDR3 protein: CALHSPNQPQHF